These 15 T cell receptor beta chains were all obtained from the same sample, sequenced in a study of control samples from healthy donors and cancer patients. TCRdb's table, derived via immunoSEQ multiplex PCR, lists solely in-frame clones and lacks some. The data hold about 110,000 clones, with more than 85% observed a single time. The sample comprised blood. The receptor set was obtained from a woman aged 45-59 years in good health.

The chain links TRBV9 to TRBJ2-1; 8 bases match TRBD2. J gave up 10 bases and V 9 bases, and 9 bases lay outside the gene matches. The length of the CDR3 is 12 residues. Germline V lookup: CDR1 SGDLS, CDR2 YYNGEE. Written as DNA, the CDR3 is TGTGCCACCGGTAGGGTAGCGGGGGAGCAGTTCTTC. Translated, it gives CATGRVAGEQFF. Together with reference TRBV9 and TRBJ2-1, the CDR3 gives the full variable domain: DSGVTQTPKHLITATGQRVTLRCSPRSGDLSVYWYQQSLDQGLQFLIQYYNGEERAKGNILERFSAQQFPDLHSELNLSSLELGDSALYFCATGRVAGEQFFGPGTRLTVL.

The rearrangement uses TRBV18 and TRBJ2-3, with a tentative D call TRBD2 (5 bases). The CDR3 length is 13 residues. Trimming cost V 3 bases and J 4 bases, with 8 bases left between them. Germline V gene lookup returns CDR1 KGHSH and CDR2 LQKENI. CDR3 bases: TGTGCCAGCTCACCCGGACTCTCAGATACGCAGTATTTT. Encoded protein: CASSPGLSDTQYF.

This rearrangement joins TRBV9 to TRBJ1-3; no reliable D call. The CDR3 has 17 amino acids. CDR1 is SGDLS and CDR2 is YYNGEE in the germline V gene. With 0 bases removed from V and 0 bases from J, the gap between germline ends came to 13 bases. The chain's CDR3 is CASSVASDFSSGNTIYF. The CDR3 bases are TGTGCCAGCAGCGTAGCTAGTGACTTCAGCTCTGGAAACACCATATATTTT.

The sample holds many counts of this clone. The chain joins TRBV4-2 to TRBJ2-2, with D perhaps TRBD1 (6 bases). The CDR3 is made up of 15 amino acids. V was clipped by 4 bases and J by 1 base, with 10 bases between them. The germline V gene has CDR1 LGHNA and CDR2 YNFKEQ. The DNA of the CDR3 is TGTGCCAGCAGCCGTACAGGGTGGAACACCGGGGAGCTGTTTTTT. Translating gives CASSRTGWNTGELFF.

In this sample, this clone turned up a few times. The J gene is TRBJ1-3, the V gene TRBV7-5; the D call in the table, TRBD1, was not verified against the DNA. TRBV7-5 is noted as a pseudogene. The CDR3 contains 15 residues. CDR3: CARSTRDNSGNTIYF. The CDR3 DNA sequence: TGTGCCAGAAGCACACGCGACAACTCTGGAAACACCATATATTTT.

The J gene is TRBJ1-5, the V gene TRBV27; no clear D. Trimming shortened V by 2 bases and J by 3 bases, and 8 bases separated the two germline ends. The length of the CDR3 is 14 residues. CDR1 and CDR2 (germline): MNHEY, SMNVEV (reference sequence). The DNA for the CDR3 is TGTGCCAGCAGTTTAAGTGGGGTCAATCAGCCCCAGCATTTT. Translated, it gives CASSLSGVNQPQHF.

The chain is built from TRBV7-8 and TRBJ1-2; maybe TRBD1 (6 bases). This CDR3 is 15 amino acids long. Trimming pared 4 bases from V and 4 bases from J, leaving 16 bases between. Germline CDR1 reads SGHVS; CDR2 reads FQNEAQ. CDR3 amino acids: CASSSPQGTVYGYTF. The CDR3 region has the DNA TGTGCCAGCAGCTCCCCACAGGGTACGGTCTATGGCTACACCTTC.

As for this clone: The same CDR3 can be traced to other DNA sequences in this sample. The chain is built from TRBV2 and TRBJ1-2; TRBD1 might be the D (5 bases). The V end was cut by 1 base, the J end by 2 bases, with 5 bases between. The germline gives CDR1 SNHLY, CDR2 FYNNEI. The CDR3 runs to 13 residues. CDR3: CASSEDRNYGYTF. The CDR3 bases are TGTGCCAGCAGTGAAGACAGGAACTATGGCTACACCTTC. Complete variable domain (other parts from reference TRBV2 and TRBJ1-2): EPEVTQTPSHQVTQMGQEVILRCVPISNHLYFYWYRQILGQKVEFLVSFYNNEISEKSEIFDDQFSVERPDGSNFTLKIRSTKLEDSAMYFCASSEDRNYGYTFGSGTRLTVV.

The genes are TRBV11-2 and TRBJ2-5; the D is unclear. V dropped 3 bases and J dropped 1 base, with 12 bases sitting between them. The germline V gene has CDR1 SGHAT and CDR2 FQNNGV. The CDR3 contains 15 residues. The CDR3 DNA follows: TGTGCCAGCAGCTTTAATGGGCGGAGCCAAGAGACCCAGTACTTC. Encoded protein: CASSFNGRSQETQYF.

V and J are TRBV7-8 and TRBJ2-5, with D uncertain. Per germline, CDR1 SGHVS and CDR2 FQNEAQ. The CDR3 runs 12 residues. Trimming shortened V by 5 bases and J by 5 bases, and 9 bases separated the two germline ends. Written as DNA, the CDR3 is TGTGCCAGCAGCCCTACCAGGGAGACCCAGTACTTC. As protein: CASSPTRETQYF.

The chain employs TRBV7-9 and TRBJ1-1; perhaps TRBD1 as D (6 bases). Between the trimmed V and J ends, which lost 3 bases and 7 bases, there was a span of 15 bases. The CDR3 contains 14 residues. Germline lookup yields CDR1 SEHNR and CDR2 FQNEAQ (reference sequence). The CDR3 DNA follows: TGTGCCAGCAGCTTGGGGGGGCGAGGAGTTGAAGCTTTCTTT. It is translated as CASSLGGRGVEAFF.

The chain employs TRBV11-2 and TRBJ2-3; TRBD2 is a possible D gene (6 bases). V was cut by 5 bases and J by 3 bases, with 12 bases left in between. The CDR3 covers 14 residues. The germline gives CDR1 SGHAT, CDR2 FQNNGV. In DNA, the CDR3 is TGTGCCAGCAGCCCGGGCGGGGAAACAGATACGCAGTATTTT. Translating it yields CASSPGGETDTQYF.

This chain uses TRBV7-9 with TRBJ2-4, with 11 bases matching TRBD2. Germline V gives CDR1 SEHNR, CDR2 FQNEAQ (reference sequence). The CDR3 contains 17 residues. Trimming at V came to 3 bases and at J to 0 bases, leaving 4 bases not matched to a gene. CDR3 residues: CASSFTGLAVAKNIQYF. The CDR3 DNA reads as TGTGCCAGCAGCTTCACGGGACTAGCGGTAGCCAAAAACATTCAGTACTTC.

This clone showed up just once. The rearrangement joins TRBV2 to TRBJ2-7, with 8 positions matching TRBD1. V trimming: 3 bases; J trimming: 3 bases; junction bases outside the gene matches: 7. CDR3 size: 15 residues. Looked up from germline, CDR1 is SNHLY and CDR2 is FYNNEI. The CDR3 loop reads CASSDRDRGYYEQYF. The CDR3 DNA reads as TGTGCCAGCAGTGATCGTGACAGGGGATACTACGAGCAGTACTTC.

This clone was seen a handful of times. V gene TRBV7-3 combines with J gene TRBJ2-3; weak D call: TRBD2 (6 bases). Trimming shortened V by 5 bases and J by 6 bases, and 18 bases separated the two germline ends. The CDR3 totals 15 residues. The V gene's germline CDR1 is SGHTA and CDR2 FQGTGA. The CDR3 protein is CASSPDRRAGDTQYF. The DNA of the CDR3 is TGTGCCAGCAGCCCAGACAGACGTGCGGGGGATACGCAGTATTTT.